This T cell receptor beta chain emerged from a study of a mutant IDH1 vaccine in newly diagnosed glioma. Comment on this clone: Its antigen is not identified.

Regarding time point: week 35, safety follow-up. Vaccination used 300 ug of mutant IDH1 20-mer peptide per dose, with topical imiquimod. Assay: immunoSEQ multiplex PCR; the TCRdb copy retains only in-frame clones and omits some. The sample lists about 60,000 clones, around 84% occurring once. Study outcomes and limitations: Roughly 93% of patients showed vaccine-induced immune responses across multiple MHC alleles. Pseudoprogression seemed unlinked to shifts in top peripheral T cell clonotypes.

The CDR3 covers 15 residues. Per the germline V gene, CDR1 is MNHEY and CDR2 is SVGAGI. J was trimmed by 4 bases and V by 6 bases; bases with no gene match: 8. Source: PBMCs, taken from a glioma patient whose treatment included an IDH1 peptide vaccine. This chain joins TRBV6-5 and TRBJ2-2; TRBD1 aligns across 7 bases. This clonotype was obtained from a man younger than 45 with glioma. Written as DNA, the CDR3 is TGTGCCAGCAGATTGGGACAGACCCTCACCGGGGAGCTGTTTTTT. It specifies CASRLGQTLTGELFF.